Presented here are 7 T cell receptor beta chains from one specimen sequenced in a study of T cells expressing NK-cell markers. One entry per CDR3 protein, without DNA, is what TCRdb gives after re-calling the 5' RACE reads. The sample table includes 150,000 to 200,000 distinct CDR3 sequences. Sequencing was performed on blood T cells: a sorted CD56 or NKG2C T cell subset, CD4+ or CD8+ T cells, or bulk PBMC T cells (not recorded which). Receptors were obtained from a man between 18 and 69 years old in good health.

This chain joins TRBV7-2 and TRBJ2-7; TCRdb indicates TRBD2, and absent DNA this call remains unverified. CDR1 SGHTA and CDR2 FQGNSA come from the germline V gene. The CDR3 runs 16 residues. CDR3 region: CASSLGPPSGGYEQYF.

The V gene is TRBV11-2, the J gene TRBJ1-4. The CDR3 runs to 16 residues. CDR1 and CDR2 (germline): SGHAT, FQNNGV. The CDR3 reads CASSLTPRDWGEKLFF.

The rearrangement links TRBV6-4 to TRBJ2-1; TCRdb indicates TRBD1, and absent DNA this call remains unverified. This CDR3 contains 15 residues. Per germline, CDR1 MRHNA and CDR2 SNTAGT. CDR3 loop: CASSDSPGVYNEQFF.

The chain recombines TRBV12-5 with TRBJ1-2; TCRdb's assignment of TRBD1 cannot be checked, as there is no DNA. This CDR3 is built from 14 residues. Germline-derived CDR1 and CDR2 are LGHNT and FRNRAP. This CDR3 is CASGPDSTYYGYTF.

The gene calls are TRBV20-1 and TRBJ1-4; TCRdb indicates TRBD1, and absent DNA this call remains unverified. The germline V gene has CDR1 DFQATT and CDR2 SNEGSKA (reference sequence). This CDR3 comprises 15 residues. The chain's CDR3 is CSARVQGPDHEKLFF.

The genes are TRBV7-6 and TRBJ2-3; TCRdb outputs TRBD2, but without DNA this stays unchecked. This CDR3 contains 17 residues. Germline assignment: CDR1 SGHVS and CDR2 FNYEAQ. CDR3 amino acids: CASSLASAGLRTDTQYF.

V and J are TRBV5-5 and TRBJ2-1; the TRBD1 assignment by TCRdb is unverifiable without DNA. Germline V lookup: CDR1 SGHKS, CDR2 YYEKEE (reference sequence). The CDR3 extends over 16 amino acids. The CDR3 loop is CASSLAGVVAYNEQFF.